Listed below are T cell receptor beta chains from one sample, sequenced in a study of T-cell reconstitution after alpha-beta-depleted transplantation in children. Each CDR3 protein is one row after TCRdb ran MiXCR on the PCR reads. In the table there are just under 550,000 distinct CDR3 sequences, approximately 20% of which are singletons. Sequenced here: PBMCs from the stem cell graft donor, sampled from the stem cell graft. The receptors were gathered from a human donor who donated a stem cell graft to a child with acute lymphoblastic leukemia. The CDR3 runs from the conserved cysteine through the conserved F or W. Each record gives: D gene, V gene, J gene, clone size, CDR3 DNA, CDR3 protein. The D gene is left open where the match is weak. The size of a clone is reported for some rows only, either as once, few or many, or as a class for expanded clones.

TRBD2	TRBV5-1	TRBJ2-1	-	TGCGCCAGCAGCTTTATGACTAGCTTAAACTACAATGAGCAGTTCTTC	CASSFMTSLNYNEQFF
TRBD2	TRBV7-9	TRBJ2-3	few	TGTGCCAGCAGCTCTGAAAAAGCGGGAGCTGGTAGGGATACGCAGTATTTT	CASSSEKAGAGRDTQYF
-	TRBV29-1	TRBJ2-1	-	TGCAGCGTTGAGGGACACCCATACAATGAGCAGTTCTTC	CSVEGHPYNEQFF
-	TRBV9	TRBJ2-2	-	TGTGCCAGCAGCATGGGGCCGAGGGCATCCACCGGGGAGCTGTTTTTT	CASSMGPRASTGELFF
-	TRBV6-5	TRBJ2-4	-	TGTGCCAGCAGTTACTCGACCCAAAGGGTAGCCAAAAACATTCAGTACTTC	CASSYSTQRVAKNIQYF
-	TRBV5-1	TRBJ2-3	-	TGCGCCAGCAGCTTGGTTGACGGGTCTCCAGATACGCAGTATTTT	CASSLVDGSPDTQYF
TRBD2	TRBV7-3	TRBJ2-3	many	TGTGCCAGCAGCGCCTTAGCGGGAGGACAAGATACGCAGTATTTT	CASSALAGGQDTQYF
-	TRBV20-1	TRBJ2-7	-	TGCAGTGCGGTCGGCCGGGGGCAGTACTTC	CSAVGRGQYF
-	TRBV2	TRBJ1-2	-	TGTGCCGAAGGACGGACCTATGGCTACACCTTC	CAEGRTYGYTF
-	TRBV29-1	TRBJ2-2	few	TGCAGCGTTGAAGATACCCCCGGGGAGCTGTTTTTT	CSVEDTPGELFF
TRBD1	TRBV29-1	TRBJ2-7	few	TGCAGCGTTGAACTTAGTTGGACAGGCTCCTACGAGCAGTACTTC	CSVELSWTGSYEQYF
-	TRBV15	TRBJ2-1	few	TGTGCCACCAGCAGATCCGGGACAAACTACAATGAGCAGTTCTTC	CATSRSGTNYNEQFF
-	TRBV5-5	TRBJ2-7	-	TGTGCCAGCAGGTTGGGACGGAGTCTTTCCTACGAGCAGTACTTC	CASRLGRSLSYEQYF
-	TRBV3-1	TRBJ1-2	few	TGTGCCAGCAGCCAACGGGGGGATTGGGACTATGGCTACACCTTC	CASSQRGDWDYGYTF
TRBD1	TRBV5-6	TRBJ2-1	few	TGTGCCAGCAGCTCTGGGACAGTAATCAACGAGCAGTTCTTC	CASSSGTVINEQFF
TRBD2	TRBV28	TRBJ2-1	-	TGTGCCAGCACTCAATGGGGCCTCAGCGGGAGGGTTCGGAATGAGCAGTTCTTC	CASTQWGLSGRVRNEQFF
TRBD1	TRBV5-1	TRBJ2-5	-	TGCGCCAGCAGCTTGGCGCAGGGGGCGGTAGAGACCCAGTACTTC	CASSLAQGAVETQYF
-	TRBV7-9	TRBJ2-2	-	TGTGCCAGCAGCTTAGCTTTTGGACAGCTGAACACCGGGGAGCTGTTTTTT	CASSLAFGQLNTGELFF
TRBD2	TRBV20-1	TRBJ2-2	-	TGCAGTCGTAAAGGGGTAAAGCGGGAAAGTACCGGGGAGCTGTTTTTT	CSRKGVKRESTGELFF
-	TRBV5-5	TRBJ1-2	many	TGTGCCAGCAGCCCAGGGGTCTATGGCTACACCTTC	CASSPGVYGYTF
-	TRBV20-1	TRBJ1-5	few	TGCAGTGCTGTCCTAAATCTAGGGGGGTGGAAGCCCCAGCATTTT	CSAVLNLGGWKPQHF
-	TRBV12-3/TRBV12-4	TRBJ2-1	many	TGTGCCAGCAGTTTATTTGGGTACAATGAGCAGTTCTTC	CASSLFGYNEQFF
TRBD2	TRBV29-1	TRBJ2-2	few	TGCAGCGTTGAAGCAGGGACTAGCGGGAGGGCCACCGGGGAGCTGTTTTTT	CSVEAGTSGRATGELFF
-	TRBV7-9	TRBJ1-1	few	TGTGCCAGCAGCTTTGATCTTACTGAAGCTTTCTTT	CASSFDLTEAFF
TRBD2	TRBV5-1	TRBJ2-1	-	TGCGCCAGCAGCCCAACCTACCTAGCGGGAGGGATCAATGAGCAGTTCTTC	CASSPTYLAGGINEQFF
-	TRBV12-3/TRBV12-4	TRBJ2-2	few	TGTGCCAGCAGGGATCGGACTGGCAACACCGGGGAGCTGTTTTTT	CASRDRTGNTGELFF
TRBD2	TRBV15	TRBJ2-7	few	TGTGCCACCAGCAGAGATCGGCTAGCGGGAGGGAGGAACGAGCAGTACTTC	CATSRDRLAGGRNEQYF
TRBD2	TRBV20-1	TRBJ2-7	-	TGCAGTGCTAGAGGGATGGGACTAGCGGGAGGCGAGCAGTACTTC	CSARGMGLAGGEQYF
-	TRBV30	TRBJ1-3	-	TGTGCCAGAGGGGGTGGGGACTCCTCTGGAAACACCATATATTTT	CARGGGDSSGNTIYF
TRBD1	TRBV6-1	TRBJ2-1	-	TGTGCCAGCAGGGGGACAGGGTCCAATGAGCAGTTCTTC	CASRGTGSNEQFF
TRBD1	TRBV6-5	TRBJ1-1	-	TGTGCCAGCAGTTACTCAGACAGGGGACTCCAAGCTTTCTTT	CASSYSDRGLQAFF
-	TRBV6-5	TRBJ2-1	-	TGTGCCAGCAGTTACTTCCGGGGTAATGAGCAGTTCTTC	CASSYFRGNEQFF
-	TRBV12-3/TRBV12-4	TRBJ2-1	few	TGTGCCAGCAGTTTCGGTTTGGGTCCAACCAATGAGCAGTTCTTC	CASSFGLGPTNEQFF
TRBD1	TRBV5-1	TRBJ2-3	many	TGCGCCAGCAGCCCGGACAGGGGCACAGATACGCAGTATTTT	CASSPDRGTDTQYF
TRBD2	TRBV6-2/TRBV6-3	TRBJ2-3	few	TGTGCCAGCAGTTACCCCGGACTAGCGGGGGGACTTCCTAGCACAGATACGCAGTATTTT	CASSYPGLAGGLPSTDTQYF
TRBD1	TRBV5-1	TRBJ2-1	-	TGCGCCAGCAGCTTTTCAACAGGGGGCCGGATCAATGAGCAGTTCTTC	CASSFSTGGRINEQFF
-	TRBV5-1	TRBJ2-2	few	TGCGCCAGCAGCTTGTTTGGGGCGGACACCGGGGAGCTGTTTTTT	CASSLFGADTGELFF
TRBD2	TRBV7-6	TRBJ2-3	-	TGTGCCAGCAGCTTAGGTCTAGCGGGGATTCAAGATACGCAGTATTTT	CASSLGLAGIQDTQYF
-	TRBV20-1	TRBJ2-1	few	TGCAGTGCTAGAGACACTCAGAGCTCCTACAATGAGCAGTTCTTC	CSARDTQSSYNEQFF